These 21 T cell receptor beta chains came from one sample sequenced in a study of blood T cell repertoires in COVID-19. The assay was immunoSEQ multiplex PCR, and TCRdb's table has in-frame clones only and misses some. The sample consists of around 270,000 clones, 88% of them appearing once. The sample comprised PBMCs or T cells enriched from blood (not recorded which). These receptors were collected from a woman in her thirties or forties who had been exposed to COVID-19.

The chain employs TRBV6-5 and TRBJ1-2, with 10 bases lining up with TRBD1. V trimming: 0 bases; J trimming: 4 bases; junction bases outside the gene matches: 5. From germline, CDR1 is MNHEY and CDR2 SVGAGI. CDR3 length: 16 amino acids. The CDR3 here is CASSYSGQGNPYGYTF. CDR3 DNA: TGTGCCAGCAGTTACTCGGGACAGGGGAATCCCTATGGCTACACCTTC.

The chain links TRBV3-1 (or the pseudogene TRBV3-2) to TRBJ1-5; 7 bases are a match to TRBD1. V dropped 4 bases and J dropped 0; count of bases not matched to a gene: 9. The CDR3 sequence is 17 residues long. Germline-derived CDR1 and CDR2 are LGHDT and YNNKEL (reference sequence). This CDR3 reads CASSRSGTVNSNQPQHF. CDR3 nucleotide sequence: TGTGCCAGCAGCCGATCCGGGACAGTAAATAGCAATCAGCCCCAGCATTTT.

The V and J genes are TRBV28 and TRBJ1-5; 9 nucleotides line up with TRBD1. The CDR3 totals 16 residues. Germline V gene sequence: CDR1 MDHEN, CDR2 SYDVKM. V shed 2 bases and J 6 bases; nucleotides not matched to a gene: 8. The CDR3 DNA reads TGTGCCAGCAGTTTACAACAGGGGGCGGGGGGTCAGCCCCAGCATTTT. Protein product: CASSLQQGAGGQPQHF.

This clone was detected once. The CDR3 loop is CASSSGGQSYNEQFF. The CDR3 DNA follows: TGTGCCAGCAGCTCGGGAGGCCAATCCTACAATGAGCAGTTCTTC. This chain links TRBV5-4 with TRBJ2-1, with TRBD2 identical over 7 bases. The V gene end was trimmed by 3 bases and the J gene end by 1 base; junction bases not matched to a gene: 4. Germline V gene data show CDR1 as SGHNT and CDR2 as YYREEE (reference sequence). This CDR3 spans 15 amino acids.

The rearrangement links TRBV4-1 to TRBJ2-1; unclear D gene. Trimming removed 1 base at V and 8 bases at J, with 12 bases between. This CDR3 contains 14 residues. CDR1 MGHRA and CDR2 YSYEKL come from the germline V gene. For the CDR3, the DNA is TGCGCCAGCAGCCAAGGCCCCGGGTCCGATGAGCAGTTCTTC. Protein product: CASSQGPGSDEQFF.

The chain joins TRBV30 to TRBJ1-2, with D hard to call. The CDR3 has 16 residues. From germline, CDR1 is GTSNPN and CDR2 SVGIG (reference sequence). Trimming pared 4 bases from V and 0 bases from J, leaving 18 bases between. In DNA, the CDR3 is TGTGCCTGGAACCATCCCGAGGGCCAACCTAACTATGGCTACACCTTC. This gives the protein CAWNHPEGQPNYGYTF.

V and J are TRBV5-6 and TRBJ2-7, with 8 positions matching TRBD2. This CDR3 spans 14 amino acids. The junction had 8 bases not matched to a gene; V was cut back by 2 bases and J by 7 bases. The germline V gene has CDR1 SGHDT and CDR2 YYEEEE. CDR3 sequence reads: CASSLGRGGREQYV. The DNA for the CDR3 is TGTGCCAGCAGCTTAGGACGGGGGGGAAGAGAGCAGTACGTC.

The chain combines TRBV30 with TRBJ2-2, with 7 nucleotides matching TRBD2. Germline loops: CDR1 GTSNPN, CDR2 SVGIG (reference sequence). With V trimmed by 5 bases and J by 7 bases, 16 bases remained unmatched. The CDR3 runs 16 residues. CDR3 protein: CAWSRAFAGVIGELFF. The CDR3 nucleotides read TGTGCCTGGTCCCGTGCGTTTGCGGGAGTGATCGGGGAGCTGTTTTTT.

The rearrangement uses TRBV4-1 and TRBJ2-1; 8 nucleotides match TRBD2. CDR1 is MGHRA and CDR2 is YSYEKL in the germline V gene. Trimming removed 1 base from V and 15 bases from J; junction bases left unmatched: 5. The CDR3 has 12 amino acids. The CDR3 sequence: CASSQVSGETFF. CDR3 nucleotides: TGCGCCAGCAGCCAAGTTAGCGGGGAAACGTTCTTC.

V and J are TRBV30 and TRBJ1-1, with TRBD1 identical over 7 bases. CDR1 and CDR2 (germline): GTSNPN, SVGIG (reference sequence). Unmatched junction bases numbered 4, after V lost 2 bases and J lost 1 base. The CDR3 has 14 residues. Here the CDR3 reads CAWSRGTANTEAFF. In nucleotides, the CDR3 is TGTGCCTGGAGTCGCGGGACAGCGAACACTGAAGCTTTCTTT.

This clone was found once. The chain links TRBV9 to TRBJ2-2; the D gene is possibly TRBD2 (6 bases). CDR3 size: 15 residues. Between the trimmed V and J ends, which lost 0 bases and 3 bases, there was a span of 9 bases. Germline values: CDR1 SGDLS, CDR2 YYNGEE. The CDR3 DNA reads TGTGCCAGCAGCGTAGGGCGGGGTGACACCGGGGAGCTGTTTTTT. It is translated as CASSVGRGDTGELFF.

The CDR3 here is CASTRQGKDNEQFF. The DNA for the CDR3 is TGTGCCAGTACGAGGCAGGGGAAAGACAATGAGCAGTTCTTC. The rearrangement uses TRBV19 and TRBJ2-1, with TRBD1 as a possible D gene (6 bases). The germline V gene has CDR1 LNHDA and CDR2 SQIVND (reference sequence). There are 14 residues in the CDR3. Trimming removed 7 bases from V and 5 bases from J, with 15 bases in between.

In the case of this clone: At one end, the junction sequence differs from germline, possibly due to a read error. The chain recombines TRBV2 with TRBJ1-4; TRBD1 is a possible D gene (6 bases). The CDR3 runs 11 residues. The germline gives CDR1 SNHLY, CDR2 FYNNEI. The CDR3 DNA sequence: TGTGCCAGCAGTGAAGACAGGGCCGTGGGTTTT. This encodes CASSEDRAVGF.

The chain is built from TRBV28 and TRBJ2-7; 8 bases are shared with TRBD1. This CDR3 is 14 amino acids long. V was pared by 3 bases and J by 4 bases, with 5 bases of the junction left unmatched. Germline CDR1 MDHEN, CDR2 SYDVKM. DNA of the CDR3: TGTGCCAGCAGTTTTCAGGGGGCTAGGTACGAGCAGTACTTC. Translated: CASSFQGARYEQYF.

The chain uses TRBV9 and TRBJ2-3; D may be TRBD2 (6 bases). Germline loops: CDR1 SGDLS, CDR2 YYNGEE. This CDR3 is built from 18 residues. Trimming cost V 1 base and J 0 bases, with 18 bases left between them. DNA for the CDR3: TGTGCCAGCAGCGTAAATTTAGCGGAGGGGTCTAGCACAGATACGCAGTATTTT. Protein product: CASSVNLAEGSSTDTQYF.

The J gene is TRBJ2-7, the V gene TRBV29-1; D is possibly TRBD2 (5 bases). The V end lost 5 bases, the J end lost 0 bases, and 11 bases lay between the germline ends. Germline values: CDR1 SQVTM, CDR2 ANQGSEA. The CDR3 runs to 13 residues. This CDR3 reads CSVPGRDSYEQYF. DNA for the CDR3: TGCAGCGTTCCCGGACGGGACTCCTACGAGCAGTACTTC.

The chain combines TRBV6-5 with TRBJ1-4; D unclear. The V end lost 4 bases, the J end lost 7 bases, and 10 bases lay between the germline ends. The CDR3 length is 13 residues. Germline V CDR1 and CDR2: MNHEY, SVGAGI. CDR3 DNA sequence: TGTGCCAGCAGTTTGGAGCGGGGTGAAAAACTGTTTTTT. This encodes CASSLERGEKLFF.

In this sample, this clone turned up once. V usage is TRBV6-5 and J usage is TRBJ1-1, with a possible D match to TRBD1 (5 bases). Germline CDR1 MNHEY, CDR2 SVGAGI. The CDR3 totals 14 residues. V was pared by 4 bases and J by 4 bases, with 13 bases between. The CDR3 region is CASSSGRGSTEAFF. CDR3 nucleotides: TGTGCCAGCAGTTCAGGTCGGGGGAGCACTGAAGCTTTCTTT.

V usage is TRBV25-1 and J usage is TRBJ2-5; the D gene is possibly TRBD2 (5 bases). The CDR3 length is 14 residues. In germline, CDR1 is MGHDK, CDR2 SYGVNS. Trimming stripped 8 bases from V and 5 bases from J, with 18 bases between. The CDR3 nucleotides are TGTGCCAGCCGCGTCGCGGGCGCACGGGAGACCCAGTACTTC. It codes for CASRVAGARETQYF.

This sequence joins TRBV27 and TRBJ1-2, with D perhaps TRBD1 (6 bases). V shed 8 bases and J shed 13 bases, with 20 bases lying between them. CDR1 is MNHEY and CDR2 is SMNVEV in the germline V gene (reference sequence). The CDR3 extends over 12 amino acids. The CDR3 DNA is TGTGCCAGCTCTGGGAAATCAGGGGCAGGCACCTTC. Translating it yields CASSGKSGAGTF.

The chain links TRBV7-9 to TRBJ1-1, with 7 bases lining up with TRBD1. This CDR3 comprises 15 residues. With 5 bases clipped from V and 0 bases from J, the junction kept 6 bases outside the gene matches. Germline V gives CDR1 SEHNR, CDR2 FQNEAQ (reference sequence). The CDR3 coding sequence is TGTGCCAGCAGCCCGCAACAGGGGATGAACACTGAAGCTTTCTTT. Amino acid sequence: CASSPQQGMNTEAFF.